This TCR beta chain was retrieved from a study of shared clonotypes between healthy human individuals. Study-wide background: Aged 18 to 49, the donors were two women and a few men.

Per germline, CDR1 MDHEN and CDR2 SYDVKM. The V gene lost 5 bases and the J gene lost 9 bases, with 8 bases spanning the gap. This CDR3 is built from 11 residues. Study-wide results and limits: Non-shared clonotypes displayed generation probabilities falling below those of clonotypes present in all four donors.

Points on this clone: What it binds is not known.

The study ran the assay at deep level. Data came from immunoSEQ multiplex PCR; TCRdb stores just in-frame clones and leaves some out. The sample contains millions of clones, over 85% of which appear only once. From CD4+ cells came CD45RA+ naive and CD45RA-negative memory subsets. The sequenced sample was naive CD4+ T cells sorted from blood. Described subset: CD45RA+ positively selected. The chain couples TRBV28 to TRBJ2-4, with D possibly matching TRBD2 (5 bases). This TCR was sampled from a man aged 18 to 29 in good health. In DNA form, the CDR3 reads TGTGCCAGCAGTCCAGGAGGCATTCAGTACTTC. This gives the protein CASSPGGIQYF. The whole variable domain, filled in from reference TRBV28 and TRBJ2-4, reads DVKVTQSSRYLVKRTGEKVFLECVQDMDHENMFWYRQDPGLGLRLIYFSYDVKMKEKGDIPEGYSVSREKKERFSLILESASTNQTSMYLCASSPGGIQYFGAGTRLSVL.